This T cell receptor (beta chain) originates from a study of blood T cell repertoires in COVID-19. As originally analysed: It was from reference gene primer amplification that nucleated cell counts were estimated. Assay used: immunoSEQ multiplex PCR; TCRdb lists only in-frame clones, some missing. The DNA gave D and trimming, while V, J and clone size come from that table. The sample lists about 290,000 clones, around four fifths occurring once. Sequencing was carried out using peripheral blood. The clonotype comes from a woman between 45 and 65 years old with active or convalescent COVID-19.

Written as DNA, the CDR3 is TGTGCCAGCAGCGCAGGGATTAGCGGGAACGCCAAAAACATTCAGTACTTC. Translated, it gives CASSAGISGNAKNIQYF. The chain couples TRBV9 to TRBJ2-4, with 8 bases identical to TRBD2. Germline CDR1 is SGDLS and CDR2 is YYNGEE. With 3 bases clipped from V and 1 base from J, the junction kept 9 bases outside the gene matches. CDR3 length: 17 amino acids. Filled out from reference TRBV9 and TRBJ2-4, the complete variable domain reads DSGVTQTPKHLITATGQRVTLRCSPRSGDLSVYWYQQSLDQGLQFLIQYYNGEERAKGNILERFSAQQFPDLHSELNLSSLELGDSALYFCASSAGISGNAKNIQYFGAGTRLSVL.